This is a list of T cell receptor beta chains from one sample in a study of cytomegalovirus exposure and HLA in healthy donors. Clones were sequenced by immunoSEQ multiplex PCR, and TCRdb holds only the in-frame ones, with some missing. This sample has some 100,000 clones, with 75% found just once. Sequenced material: PBMCs. Receptors originate from a man aged 50 to 60 in good health and CMV-seronegative. CDR3s include the opening cysteine and the closing phenylalanine or tryptophan. The D gene is left open where the match is weak. Some rows have no size entry. The others give once, few or many, or a class for an expanded clone.

DNA,CDR3,size,V,length,D,J
TGTGCCAGCAGTCCCCCCAGACAGCCCTACGAGCAGTACTTC,CASSPPRQPYEQYF,few,TRBV7-9,14,NA,TRBJ2-7
TGTGCCAGCAGGAGGGCCAGCTTGAACACTGAAGCTTTCTTT,CASRRASLNTEAFF,few,TRBV6-5,14,NA,TRBJ1-1
TGTGCCAGCAGGGGGGGTGAGGGTGGGGAGACCCAGTACTTC,CASRGGEGGETQYF,NA,TRBV6-5,14,NA,TRBJ2-5
TGTGCCAGCAGCCTGGGACAGGGTAAGGACGAGCAGTACTTC,CASSLGQGKDEQYF,NA,TRBV5-6,14,TRBD1,TRBJ2-7
TGTGCCAGCAGCAGTCCTAGCCTCAACGAGCAGTACTTC,CASSSPSLNEQYF,NA,TRBV28,13,NA,TRBJ2-7
TGTGCCAGCAGCCAGCGGACAGGAGCTAATGAAAAACTGTTTTTT,CASSQRTGANEKLFF,NA,TRBV7-8,15,TRBD1,TRBJ1-4
TGTGCCAGCAGCTTAGCCCAGGGAGGCTCACCCCTCCACTTT,CASSLAQGGSPLHF,NA,TRBV7-9,14,NA,TRBJ1-6
TGTGCCAGCTCACTTCTTGGGACACCTATCTACGAGCAGTACTTC,CASSLLGTPIYEQYF,NA,TRBV18,15,NA,TRBJ2-7
TGTGCCAGCAGCTCTTGGGGGGGGGTGGATGAAAAACTGTTTTTT,CASSSWGGVDEKLFF,NA,TRBV27,15,NA,TRBJ1-4
TGCGCCAGCAGCTTGGAATCTAGGCCCACAGATACGCAGTATTTT,CASSLESRPTDTQYF,NA,TRBV5-1,15,NA,TRBJ2-3
TGTGCCAGCTCACCCCCTGTTAACTCCTACGAGCAGTACTTC,CASSPPVNSYEQYF,NA,TRBV18,14,NA,TRBJ2-7
TGTGCCAGCAGTTTTCAGGGCCGCGAGCAGTACTTC,CASSFQGREQYF,NA,TRBV6-5,12,NA,TRBJ2-7
TGTGCCAGCAGTGGGGGACAGGCAGCTAACTATGGCTACACCTTC,CASSGGQAANYGYTF,NA,TRBV6-1,15,TRBD1,TRBJ1-2
TGTGCCAGCAGCCCAGGCTCCTACAATGAGCAGTTCTTC,CASSPGSYNEQFF,NA,TRBV7-9,13,NA,TRBJ2-1
TGTGCCAGCAGCCCTCGGACAGGTCTGAACACTGAAGCTTTCTTT,CASSPRTGLNTEAFF,once,TRBV7-3,15,TRBD1,TRBJ1-1
TGTGCCAGCAGTTGGACAGCCACGGAAGAGACCCAGTACTTC,CASSWTATEETQYF,NA,TRBV7-9,14,NA,TRBJ2-5
TGTGCCAGCAGCACAGCTGACGGAGGGTACTACGAGCAGTACTTC,CASSTADGGYYEQYF,NA,TRBV7-6,15,NA,TRBJ2-7
TGTGCCAGTTTAAATTCAGGGTATGGCTACACCTTC,CASLNSGYGYTF,NA,TRBV28,12,NA,TRBJ1-2
TGTGCCAGCAGCGCGACAGGGGGCAATGAAAAACTGTTTTTT,CASSATGGNEKLFF,NA,TRBV7-9,14,TRBD1,TRBJ1-4
TGTGCCAGCAGTCACTACAGGGCTGGCACAGATACGCAGTATTTT,CASSHYRAGTDTQYF,NA,TRBV6-1,15,NA,TRBJ2-3
TGTGCGAGTCTAGCGGGGAACACAGATACGCAGTATTTT,CASLAGNTDTQYF,NA,TRBV6-5,13,TRBD2,TRBJ2-3
TGTGCCAGTAGTCGACAGAGAAGCTCTGGAAACACCATATATTTT,CASSRQRSSGNTIYF,NA,TRBV19,15,NA,TRBJ1-3
TGTGCCAGCAGTGAAGAGATGACAGGGGTTCGTTCACCCCTCCACTTT,CASSEEMTGVRSPLHF,NA,TRBV6-1,16,TRBD1,TRBJ1-6
TGCGCCAGCAGCCTTTCCCCCGCAGCGGGAGAGACCGGGGAGCTGTTTTTT,CASSLSPAAGETGELFF,NA,TRBV4-3,17,TRBD2,TRBJ2-2
TGTGCCAGCAGGGACGACAGTTCCTCCTACGAGCAGTACTTC,CASRDDSSSYEQYF,few,TRBV6-6,14,NA,TRBJ2-7
TGCGCCAGCAGCCAAGATACGGGGGAGTACTCCTACGAGCAGTACTTC,CASSQDTGEYSYEQYF,NA,TRBV4-1,16,NA,TRBJ2-7
TGTGCCTGGAGTAGGTCGGCGGGGCCCCAGCATTTT,CAWSRSAGPQHF,NA,TRBV30,12,NA,TRBJ1-5
TGTGCCAGCAGCCCGGCCGGGACACGCTACACCGGGGAGCTGTTTTTT,CASSPAGTRYTGELFF,NA,TRBV5-6,16,NA,TRBJ2-2
TGTGCCAGCAGTTTTACAGGATCGGTTGAGCAGTTCTTC,CASSFTGSVEQFF,NA,TRBV28,13,NA,TRBJ2-1
TGTGCCAGCAGTGACCGGACAGCCGATGGCTACACCTTC,CASSDRTADGYTF,once,TRBV6-5,13,NA,TRBJ1-2
TGTGCCAGCAGCAAAGGGGGGACAGGGGGCTGTACAGATACGCAGTATTTT,CASSKGGTGGCTDTQYF,NA,TRBV21-1,17,NA,TRBJ2-3
TGTGCCAGCAGCCTCTTTGTCGGGACAGTGAACACCGGGGAGCTGTTTTTT,CASSLFVGTVNTGELFF,NA,TRBV5-6,17,TRBD1,TRBJ2-2
TGTGCCAGCAGTTTAATGGGAGCTCAGAGGTCACCCCTCCACTTT,CASSLMGAQRSPLHF,NA,TRBV27,15,NA,TRBJ1-6
NA,CASSILGSYGYTF,NA,TRBV2,13,NA,TRBJ1-2
TGTGCCAGCAGTGTGCAGGGACTATCCTACGAGCAGTACTTC,CASSVQGLSYEQYF,once,TRBV27,14,TRBD2,TRBJ2-7
TGTGCCAGCAGTTTATCGGGGAGGCCTAATGAAAAACTGTTTTTT,CASSLSGRPNEKLFF,NA,TRBV27,15,NA,TRBJ1-4
TGTGCCAGTAGTATTAGGCCTTCGACAGGGCTCTCACCCTACGAGCAGTACTTC,CASSIRPSTGLSPYEQYF,NA,TRBV19,18,TRBD1,TRBJ2-7